This T cell receptor beta chain emerged from a study of shared clonotypes between healthy human individuals. Caucasian adults living in Nashville, Tennessee, provided all samples. This CDR3 contains 16 residues. CDR1 is MDHEN and CDR2 is SYDVKM in the germline V gene. Unmatched junction bases numbered 6, after V lost 1 base and J lost 5 bases. Comment on this clone: Its antigen remains unknown.

Genomic DNA (from each subset) was split evenly across several immunoSEQ plates. TCRdb's copy holds only in-frame clones and misses some; the assay was immunoSEQ multiplex PCR. The sample has 1.5 million to 1.9 million clones, around 98% seen once. Study-level points and caveats: Clonotype sharing among donors likely depends on sequencing depth.

The genes are TRBV28 and TRBJ1-5; TRBD1 agrees at 9 bases. This clonotype was sampled from a man younger than 40 in good health. The sample comprised naive CD4+ T cells sorted from blood. Subset described: CD45RA+ positively selected. The CDR3 region is CASSLSGQGRDQPQHF. CDR3 in DNA: TGTGCCAGCAGTTTATCGGGACAGGGTAGAGATCAGCCCCAGCATTTT.